This T cell receptor (beta chain) is from a study of blood T cell repertoires in COVID-19 (dated by TCRdb to 2019 to 2021). Broadly, across the study: Recovered participants in ImmuneRACE Cohort 3 were defined as having two consecutive negative NP/OP PCR tests, clearance from a healthcare professional, or resolution of symptoms. Samples from collaborators originated in the United States, Italy and Spain and spanned both the acute and convalescent phases of COVID-19. The prospective study material was composed of cDNA or gDNA derived from T cells, B-cell-depleted T cells, or PBMCs. Subjects who had been exposed to COVID-19, were actively infected with it, or had recovered from it provided the deeply sampled blood TCRbeta repertoires that made up the dataset. The repertoires were released in a freely available public database intended as a resource for research on the immune response to SARS-CoV-2. The samples were drawn from two sources: the first 160 participants of the ongoing ImmuneRACE study, and 950 to 1,500 subjects contributed by 6 global collaborators. Sample metadata almost always included a de-identified subject ID, COVID-19 status, age in years and sex. HLA class I and class II types, where available, came from metadata supplied by the sample provider rather than from assay-based typing. The study at large found these results: How much clinical and demographic metadata was included differed by source and by participant, and the metadata was provided uncurated.

TCRbeta CDR3 regions were amplified from genomic DNA by means of the immunoSEQ Assay, a bias-controlled multiplex PCR. The study's own analysis went as follows. Within the assay, amplification of reference gene primers was used to estimate how many nucleated cells each sample contained. To quantify the absolute abundance of each unique TCRbeta CDR3 rearrangement, sequence reads were collapsed and filtered. For each sample, productive Simpson clonality was calculated as the square root of Simpson's diversity index over productive rearrangements. This is the immuneACCESS table as TCRdb keeps it, with only in-frame sequences that have V and J called. A part of the clones is gone; compared with another copy, unresolved V genes explain less than half, and the rest is unexplained. V, J and clone size derive from that table, while D and trimming were established from the DNA sequence. The sample table holds over 200,000 clones, of which 86% were seen once. The ten largest clones capture roughly 3.3% of the sample.

Concerning this clone: Its specific antigen is unknown. One base away there is no much larger clone; base qualities are not given.

The germline V gene (reference sequence) specifies SEHNR as CDR1 and FQNEAQ as CDR2. V was cut back by 5 bases and J by 0 bases, leaving a gap of 13 bases between them. From the cysteine up to the phenylalanine, the CDR3 has a length of 15 residues. Only the CDR3 region is kept as DNA, spanning 45 bases read in frame from base 1. Participants in the prospective study were aged about 18 to 95 years, lived in 24 United States geographic areas, and enrolled through a virtual design. In the prospective study, cohorts were assigned on the basis of participant-reported clinical history obtained from a screening survey and a study questionnaire. In the prospective study, whole blood, serum and a nasopharyngeal or oropharyngeal swab were collected from each participant by mobile phlebotomists. Additional blood draws and questionnaires over an approximately two-month period could optionally be provided by prospective study participants. Prospective study blood samples were shipped either frozen or at room temperature before DNA extraction.

Sequencing was done on a sample of PBMCs or T cells enriched from blood (not recorded which). This receptor was identified in a woman in her 50s in a cohort exposed to, infected with or recovered from COVID-19 (not recorded which). The rearrangement combines TRBV7-9 with TRBJ1-2, with TRBD1 tentatively as D gene (6 bases match). In nucleotide form, the sequence is TGTGCCAGCAGCCCTAGGACAGAGGCTAACTATGGCTACACCTTC. Its translation is CASSPRTEANYGYTF.